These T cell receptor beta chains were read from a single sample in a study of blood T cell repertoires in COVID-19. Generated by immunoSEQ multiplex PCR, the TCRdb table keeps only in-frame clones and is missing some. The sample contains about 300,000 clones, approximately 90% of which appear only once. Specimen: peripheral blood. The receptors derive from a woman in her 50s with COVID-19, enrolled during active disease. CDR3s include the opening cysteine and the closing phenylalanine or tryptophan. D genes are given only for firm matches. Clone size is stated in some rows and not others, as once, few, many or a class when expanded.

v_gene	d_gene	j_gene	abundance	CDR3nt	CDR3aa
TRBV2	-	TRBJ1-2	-	TGTGCCAGCAGTGCGTCTAACTATGGCTACACCTTC	CASSASNYGYTF
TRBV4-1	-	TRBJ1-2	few	TGCGCCAGCAGCCTAGGACAGACTCCTAAGCGCTACACCTTC	CASSLGQTPKRYTF
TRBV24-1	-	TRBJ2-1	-	TGTGCCACCAGTGATTTAAGAGGGAGCTCCTACAATGAGCAGTTCTTC	CATSDLRGSSYNEQFF
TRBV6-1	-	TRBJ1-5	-	TGTGCCAGCAGTGAAGCCTCCACGTCTATAGATCAGCCCCAGCATTTT	CASSEASTSIDQPQHF
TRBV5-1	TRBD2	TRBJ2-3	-	TGCGCCAGCAGCCTCGGACTAGCGGGAAGCACAGATACGCAGTATTTT	CASSLGLAGSTDTQYF
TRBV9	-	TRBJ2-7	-	TGTGCCAGCAGCGAAATCCCGGCCCCAGGGGCCGAGCAGTACTTC	CASSEIPAPGAEQYF
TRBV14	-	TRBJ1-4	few	TGTGCCAGCAGCCAAGACAGGAAGAGGGCTGAAAAACTGTTTTTT	CASSQDRKRAEKLFF
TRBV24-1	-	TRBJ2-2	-	TGTGCCACCAGTGATCCTCCGAACACCGGGGAGCTGTTTTTT	CATSDPPNTGELFF
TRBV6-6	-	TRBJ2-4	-	TGTGCCAGCAAGAGCCCCAAAAACATTCAGTACTTC	CASKSPKNIQYF
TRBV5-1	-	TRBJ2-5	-	TGCGCCAGCAACTTGGAATCACAGGTACAAGAGACCCAGTACTTC	CASNLESQVQETQYF
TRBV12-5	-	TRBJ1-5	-	TGTGCTAGTGGTATCGGGAACGGCGGTGCCCAGCCCCAGCATTTT	CASGIGNGGAQPQHF
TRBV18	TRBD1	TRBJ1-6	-	TGTGCCAGCTCCCCGGATACCGACAGGGTGAATTCACCCCTCCACTTT	CASSPDTDRVNSPLHF
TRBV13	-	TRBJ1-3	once	TGTGCCAGCTCGCCGGGAGACCGCTCTGGAAACACCATATATTTT	CASSPGDRSGNTIYF
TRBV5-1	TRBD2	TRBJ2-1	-	TGCGCCAGCAGCTCCCAAGGCGGGAGCGCCTACAATGAGCAGTTCTTC	CASSSQGGSAYNEQFF
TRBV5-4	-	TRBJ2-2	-	TGTGCCAGCAGCTTGCAGGGCGGGATTACGGCCGGGGAGCTGTTTTTT	CASSLQGGITAGELFF
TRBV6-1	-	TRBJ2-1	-	TGTGCCAGCAGTGAAAAGTTTGGCGGGGATTCCTACAATGAGCAGTTCTTC	CASSEKFGGDSYNEQFF
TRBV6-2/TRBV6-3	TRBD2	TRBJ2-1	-	TGTGCCAGCAGCTCCCGACTAGCGGGCTCCTACAATGAGCAGTTCTTC	CASSSRLAGSYNEQFF
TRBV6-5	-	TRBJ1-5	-	TGTGCCAGCAGACCGGCAGGGGCACGCCAGCCCCAGCATTTT	CASRPAGARQPQHF
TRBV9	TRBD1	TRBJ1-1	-	TGTGCCAGCAGCGGGGCAGGGGGCGAGGCTTTCTTT	CASSGAGGEAFF
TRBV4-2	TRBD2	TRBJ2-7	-	TGTGCCAGCAGCCAAGTTTCTAAGGGACTAGCGGGAAGGGACGAGCAGTACTTC	CASSQVSKGLAGRDEQYF
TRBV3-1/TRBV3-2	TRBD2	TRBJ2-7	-	TGTGCCAGCAGCCAGGGACTAGCGGCAGCTTACGAGCAGTACTTC	CASSQGLAAAYEQYF
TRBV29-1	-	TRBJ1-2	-	TGCAGCGTTGTGGTAGGGAGGGACTATGGCTACACCTTC	CSVVVGRDYGYTF
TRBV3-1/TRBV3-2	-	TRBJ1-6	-	TGTGCCAGCAGCCGGGGCCCAGCTTGGTCACCCCTCCACTTT	CASSRGPAWSPLHF
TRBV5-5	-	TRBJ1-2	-	TGTGCCAGCAGCTTTGCGATGAATGGTCGGTCCAGCTACACCTTC	CASSFAMNGRSSYTF
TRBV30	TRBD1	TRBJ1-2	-	TGTGCCTGGAGTGTAGGGACAGGGGGCTTTTATGGCTACACCTTC	CAWSVGTGGFYGYTF
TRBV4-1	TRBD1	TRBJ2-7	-	TGCGCCAGCAGCTTCAGAGGGGGCCCTTACGAGCAGTACTTC	CASSFRGGPYEQYF
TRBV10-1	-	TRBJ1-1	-	TGCGCCAGATCCGACAGCAGGAACACTGAAGCTTTCTTT	CARSDSRNTEAFF
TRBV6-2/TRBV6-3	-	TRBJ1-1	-	TGTGCCAGCAGTTCAATCTATGGAACAGGAAACACTGAAGCTTTCTTT	CASSSIYGTGNTEAFF
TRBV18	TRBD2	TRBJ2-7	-	TGTGCCAGCTCCTTAAGCGGGAGTAGCCACGAGCAGTACTTC	CASSLSGSSHEQYF
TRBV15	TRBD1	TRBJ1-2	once	TGTGCCACCAGCAGAGGGACAGGGGCGGGAAACTATGGCTACACCTTC	CATSRGTGAGNYGYTF
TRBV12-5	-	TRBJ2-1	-	TGTGCTAGTGGTTTGGTACTGGTCCGGGGGGCGCCAGGCCACAATGAGCAGTTCTTC	CASGLVLVRGAPGHNEQFF
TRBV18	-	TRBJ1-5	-	TGTGCCAGCTCACCACCGGGGCAGGGACAGCCCCAGCATTTT	CASSPPGQGQPQHF
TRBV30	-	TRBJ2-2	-	TGTGCCTGGAGTGTAAAGGGGACCGGGGAGCTGTTTTTT	CAWSVKGTGELFF
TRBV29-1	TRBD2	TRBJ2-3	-	TGCAGCGTTAGCGGAGAAGCGGGGGGGATGACAGATACGCAGTATTTT	CSVSGEAGGMTDTQYF
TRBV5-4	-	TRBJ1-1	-	TGTGCCAGCAGCACTGGCGACAGGTTCACTGAAGCTTTCTTT	CASSTGDRFTEAFF
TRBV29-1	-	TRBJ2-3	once	TGCAGCGTTGAAGTTGAACCGGGTACGCAGTATTTT	CSVEVEPGTQYF
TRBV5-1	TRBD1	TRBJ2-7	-	TGCGCCAGCAGCTTGGGACAGGGGGCGGGTGTGGACGAGCAGTACTTC	CASSLGQGAGVDEQYF
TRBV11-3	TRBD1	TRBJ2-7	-	TGTGCCAGCAGCTTAGATACAGGGGATGCGTACGAGCAGTACTTC	CASSLDTGDAYEQYF
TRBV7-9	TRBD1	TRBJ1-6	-	TGTGCCAGCAGCTTGCGACAGGGGGCTACACGGAGTTCACCCCTCCACTTT	CASSLRQGATRSSPLHF
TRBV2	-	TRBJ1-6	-	TGTGCCAGCGTAACGACTAGACTCTCGGCGGGTTCACCCCTCCACTTT	CASVTTRLSAGSPLHF
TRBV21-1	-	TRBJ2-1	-	TGTGCCAGCTTAGTAGCGGAGCAGGCCTATGAGCAGTTCTTC	CASLVAEQAYEQFF
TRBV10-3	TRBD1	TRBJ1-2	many	TGTGCCATCAGTGGGGACAGGAACTATGGCTACACCTTC	CAISGDRNYGYTF
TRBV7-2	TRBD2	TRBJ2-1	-	TGTGCCAGCAGCGTTTGGAGCGGGACTAGCGGATTCAATGAGCAGTTCTTC	CASSVWSGTSGFNEQFF
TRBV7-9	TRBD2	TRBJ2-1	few	TGTGCCAGCAGCCGGGAGGACAATGAGCAGTTCTTC	CASSREDNEQFF
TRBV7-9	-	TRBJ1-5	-	TGTGCCAGCAGCCCGAGGGGGGGCTTGGAGCCCCAGCATTTT	CASSPRGGLEPQHF
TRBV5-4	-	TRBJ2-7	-	TGTGCCAGCAGCTTGGTTGTCGTTTTTGTCACAGCAGCGGACGAGCAGTACTTC	CASSLVVVFVTAADEQYF
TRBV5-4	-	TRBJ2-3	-	TGTGCCAGCAGCTTGGCGGCGGCCCCTAGCACAGATACGCAGTATTTT	CASSLAAAPSTDTQYF
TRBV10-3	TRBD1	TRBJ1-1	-	TGTGCCATCAGCGGGACAGGGGGTGTTATCACTGAAGCTTTCTTT	CAISGTGGVITEAFF
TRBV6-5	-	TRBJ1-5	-	TGTGCCAGCAGTTATCGGCAGGGCAATCAGCCCCAGCATTTT	CASSYRQGNQPQHF
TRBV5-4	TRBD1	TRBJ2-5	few	TGTGCCAGCAGCTTCGGGACAGGACAAGAGACCCAGTACTTC	CASSFGTGQETQYF
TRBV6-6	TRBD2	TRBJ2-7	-	TGTGCCAGCAGTAAAGCGGGGGCCTACGAGCAGTACTTC	CASSKAGAYEQYF
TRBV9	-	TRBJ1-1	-	TGTGCCAGCAGCGTTGGAAGAGGGGGATATGAAGCTTTCTTT	CASSVGRGGYEAFF